These T cell receptor beta chains were read from a single sample in a study of CD8 T cells in Susac syndrome. TCRdb reprocessed the immunoSEQ multiplex PCR reads via MiXCR and lists one record per CDR3 protein. The sample has roughly 140,000 distinct CDR3 sequences, around 95% seen once; the top ten hold 0.21%. Sequencing was done on a sample of CD8+ T cells from PBMCs. Every receptor here comes from a human donor with multiple sclerosis. The CDR3 runs from the conserved cysteine through the conserved F or W. The order of the fields is V gene, D gene, J gene, clone size, CDR3 protein, CDR3 DNA. The D gene is left open where the match is weak. For some rows the clone size is stated as once, few or many, or as a class when expanded; others skip it.

TRBV27	-	TRBJ1-6	-	CASSIGQNNNSPLHF	TGTGCCAGCAGTATAGGACAGAACAATAATTCACCCCTCCACTTT
TRBV24-1	TRBD2	TRBJ2-3	once	CATRKGRGFADTQYF	TGTGCCACACGGAAGGGGCGGGGGTTCGCAGATACGCAGTATTTT
TRBV24-1	TRBD2	TRBJ2-5	-	CATYSGEEETQYF	TGTGCCACCTATAGCGGGGAGGAAGAGACCCAGTACTTC
TRBV29-1	-	TRBJ2-2	-	CSVPVQGGAGELFF	TGCAGCGTCCCGGTGCAGGGCGGAGCCGGGGAGCTGTTTTTT
TRBV12-3/TRBV12-4	-	TRBJ2-1	-	CASSGQGNEQFF	TGTGCCAGCAGTGGCCAGGGCAATGAGCAGTTCTTC
TRBV11-1	-	TRBJ2-3	-	CASSPGEGSGYF	TGTGCCAGCAGTCCAGGCGAGGGGTCGGGGTATTTT
TRBV7-9	-	TRBJ2-3	-	CASSPGGTSPSTDTQYF	TGTGCCAGCAGCCCCGGGGGGACAAGCCCAAGCACAGATACGCAGTATTTT
TRBV30	TRBD1	TRBJ1-2	-	CAWSTRTGDGYTF	TGTGCCTGGAGTACCCGGACAGGGGATGGCTACACCTTC
TRBV6-2/TRBV6-3	TRBD1	TRBJ2-7	once	CASSGQGKVHEQYF	TGTGCCAGCAGCGGACAGGGGAAAGTCCACGAGCAGTACTTC
TRBV30	-	TRBJ2-3	-	CAWSRQGDSNTDTQYF	TGTGCCTGGAGTCGCCAAGGGGACTCCAACACAGATACGCAGTATTTT
TRBV30	TRBD1	TRBJ1-1	-	CAWSVEGAYTEAFF	TGTGCCTGGAGTGTAGAGGGGGCATACACTGAAGCTTTCTTT
TRBV4-1	-	TRBJ2-5	-	CASSQSLFEKQETQYF	TGCGCCAGCAGCCAAAGCTTATTCGAAAAGCAAGAGACCCAGTACTTC
TRBV4-2	TRBD1	TRBJ1-2	-	CASSQDSGDSNLMGGYTF	TGTGCCAGCAGCCAAGATTCAGGGGACAGCAACTTGATGGGTGGCTACACCTTC
TRBV20-1	TRBD2	TRBJ2-1	-	CSALGAWTSDYNEQFF	TGCAGTGCTCTAGGGGCTTGGACTAGCGACTACAATGAGCAGTTCTTC
TRBV10-3	-	TRBJ1-2	-	CAIRDYYGYTF	TGTGCCATCAGGGATTACTATGGCTACACCTTC
TRBV6-2/TRBV6-3	-	TRBJ2-2	-	CASSTYGPNTGELFF	TGTGCCAGCAGTACGTATGGACCGAACACCGGGGAGCTGTTTTTT
TRBV9	-	TRBJ2-5	-	CASSVGGKETQYF	TGTGCCAGCAGCGTAGGGGGCAAAGAGACCCAGTACTTC
TRBV20-1	-	TRBJ1-2	-	CSARMGDPGQVYGYTF	TGCAGTGCTAGGATGGGGGACCCGGGTCAGGTTTATGGCTACACCTTC
TRBV27	-	TRBJ1-6	-	CASGPGNSPLHF	TGTGCCAGCGGGCCGGGGAATTCACCCCTCCACTTT
TRBV27	TRBD2	TRBJ2-4	-	CASSLGGDENIQYF	TGTGCCAGCAGTTTGGGAGGGGATGAAAACATTCAGTACTTC
TRBV15	-	TRBJ2-1	-	CATSRAGLASDEQFF	TGTGCCACCAGCAGAGCGGGTCTGGCATCGGATGAGCAGTTCTTC
TRBV6-1	-	TRBJ2-3	once	CASSATPRGALTDTQYF	TGTGCCAGCAGTGCAACCCCTAGGGGGGCGCTTACAGATACGCAGTATTTT
TRBV7-9	-	TRBJ2-5	-	CASSLGSPQYF	TGTGCCAGCAGCCTCGGGAGTCCACAGTACTTC
TRBV5-4	-	TRBJ1-4	-	CASSLGPPDPNEKLFF	TGTGCCAGCAGCTTAGGGCCGCCTGACCCTAATGAAAAACTGTTTTTT
TRBV25-1	-	TRBJ1-2	-	CASSESVNYGYTF	TGTGCCAGCAGTGAGTCAGTTAACTATGGCTACACCTTC
TRBV14	-	TRBJ2-1	-	CASSQFHAGDTKRPGNEQFF	TGTGCCAGCAGCCAATTTCATGCGGGGGACACCAAACGACCTGGGAATGAGCAGTTCTTC
TRBV5-1	TRBD2	TRBJ2-2	-	CASSRGLAGEVGELFF	TGCGCCAGCAGCCGTGGACTAGCGGGGGAAGTCGGGGAGCTGTTTTTT
TRBV29-1	TRBD2	TRBJ2-1	-	CSAAGTSLSNEQFF	TGCAGCGCCGCCGGGACTAGTCTATCCAATGAGCAGTTCTTC
TRBV3-1	-	TRBJ1-1	once	CASSQIRGGTEAFF	TGTGCCAGCAGCCAGATACGAGGAGGGACTGAAGCTTTCTTT
TRBV7-9	-	TRBJ2-7	-	CASSPKYEQYF	TGTGCCAGCAGTCCAAAGTACGAGCAGTACTTC
TRBV3-1	TRBD1	TRBJ1-2	-	CASRGEYRGRTSNYGYTF	TGTGCCAGCAGGGGGGAATACAGGGGACGTACCTCTAACTATGGCTACACCTTC
TRBV6-6	-	TRBJ2-1	once	CASTQGGYEQFF	TGTGCCAGCACTCAGGGGGGCTATGAGCAGTTCTTC
TRBV29-1	-	TRBJ1-4	once	CSVEGGDGREKLFF	TGCAGCGTTGAAGGGGGAGACGGCCGTGAAAAACTGTTTTTT
TRBV3-1	TRBD1	TRBJ1-1	few	CASSERQGSTEAFF	TGTGCCAGCAGCGAGCGACAGGGGTCCACTGAAGCTTTCTTT
TRBV13	-	TRBJ2-5	-	CASSLRTEQETQYF	TGTGCCAGCAGCTTGAGGACCGAACAAGAGACCCAGTACTTC
TRBV12-3/TRBV12-4	-	TRBJ2-3	-	CASSLSTVYTDTQYF	TGTGCCAGCAGTTTATCGACAGTCTACACAGATACGCAGTATTTT
TRBV28	-	TRBJ2-1	-	CASSLWSPNNEQFF	TGTGCCAGCAGTTTATGGTCACCCAACAATGAGCAGTTCTTC
TRBV12-3/TRBV12-4	-	TRBJ1-2	-	CASSLGARKGDGYTF	TGTGCCAGCAGTTTAGGGGCTCGAAAGGGAGATGGCTACACCTTC
TRBV30	-	TRBJ1-2	-	CAWSVGANYGYTF	TGTGCCTGGAGTGTAGGGGCCAACTATGGCTACACCTTC
TRBV20-1	-	TRBJ2-7	-	CSARVSSRYEQYF	TGCAGTGCTAGAGTATCGTCCCGCTACGAGCAGTACTTC
TRBV7-9	-	TRBJ2-7	-	CASSLVLGASYEQYF	TGTGCCAGCAGCTTAGTGCTAGGGGCCTCCTACGAGCAGTACTTC
TRBV30	-	TRBJ2-3	-	CAWSVPGLRWADTQYF	TGTGCCTGGAGTGTACCGGGACTTAGGTGGGCAGATACGCAGTATTTT
TRBV30	TRBD1	TRBJ2-7	-	CAWSGTGREQYF	TGTGCCTGGAGCGGGACAGGGAGGGAGCAGTACTTC
TRBV7-9	TRBD2	TRBJ2-5	-	CASSARTSGVETQYF	TGTGCCAGCAGCGCCAGGACTAGCGGGGTAGAGACCCAGTACTTC
TRBV10-3	-	TRBJ2-7	-	CAISTYRGLSYEQYF	TGTGCCATCAGTACTTACAGGGGACTCTCCTACGAGCAGTACTTC
TRBV6-5	-	TRBJ2-7	-	CASSYSESTVWYF	TGTGCCAGCAGTTACTCCGAATCGACAGTGTGGTACTTC
TRBV27	TRBD2	TRBJ2-1	-	CASSPTPGGPYNEQFF	TGTGCCAGCAGCCCCACCCCGGGAGGTCCCTACAATGAGCAGTTCTTC
TRBV20-1	-	TRBJ1-1	once	CSARQQGYTEAFF	TGCAGTGCTAGACAACAGGGATACACTGAAGCTTTCTTT